This TCR beta chain stems from a study of beta chain features in type 1 diabetes. Study at large: In all, about 100,000,000 sorted cells from all samples were analyzed.

Via the markers CD45RO/CCR7/CD25/CD127/CD95/CD27, stem cell-like memory, regulatory, central memory and naive CD4+ cells were sorted. Note on this clone: Its antigen is unidentified.

The study's findings and limits: Possible PCR preference for shorter templates applied equally to patients and controls. Type 1 diabetes patients showed a moderate but significant shortening of TCRB CDR3s in all four CD4+ subsets.

The investigators reverse transcribed all of the isolated RNA, so they sequenced expressed TCRB transcripts. The data were produced by immunoSEQ multiplex PCR, yet TCRdb's version contains in-frame clones alone and is incomplete. The sample has some 350,000 clones; roughly 13% are singletons. The receptor was derived from a woman between 18 and 30 years old with type 1 diabetes. The sequenced sample consisted of naive CD4+ T cells from blood.

The CDR3 sequence: CASSFYGASEQYF. The DNA of the CDR3 is TGTGCCAGCAGCTTCTACGGAGCAAGCGAGCAGTACTTC. The chain employs TRBV7-9 and TRBJ2-7; D ambiguous. Trimming shortened V by 3 bases and J by 6 bases, and 12 bases separated the two germline ends. Germline V gene lookup returns CDR1 SEHNR and CDR2 FQNEAQ (reference sequence). This CDR3 is 13 amino acids long.